These T cell receptor beta chains were read from a single sample in a study of shared clonotypes between healthy human individuals. Here immunoSEQ multiplex PCR was the method, and the copy in TCRdb shows in-frame clones only, minus some. Altogether 2 million to 2.5 million clones are present, 80% to 95% being singletons, with the ten largest covering about 0.38%. The sequencing sample was made of naive CD4+ T cells from PBMCs. Receptor source: a man aged 18 to 29 in good health. Some clones in this sample may be carry-over from other donors' samples. CDR3s include the opening cysteine and the closing phenylalanine or tryptophan. D genes are given only for firm matches. Expanded clones get a size class; other rows say once, few or many, or leave the size out.

v_gene	d_gene	j_gene	abundance	CDR3aa	CDR3nt
TRBV7-2	.	TRBJ2-3	.	CASSLAGGTDTQYF	TGTGCCAGCAGCTTAGCGGGAGGTACAGATACGCAGTATTTT
TRBV6-5	.	TRBJ2-1	.	CASSSSRDNEQFF	TGTGCCAGCAGTTCATCTAGGGACAATGAGCAGTTCTTC
TRBV7-3	.	TRBJ2-1	.	CASSLMSSSAGEQFF	TGTGCCAGCAGCTTAATGTCGTCGTCCGCGGGTGAGCAGTTCTTC
TRBV27	.	TRBJ1-1	.	CASSSVATARMNTEAFF	TGTGCCAGCAGTTCCGTTGCGACGGCGAGAATGAACACTGAAGCTTTCTTT
TRBV5-1	.	TRBJ1-3	.	CASSLDWTPGNTIYF	TGCGCCAGCAGCTTGGACTGGACACCTGGAAACACCATATATTTT
TRBV28	TRBD1	TRBJ1-3	.	CASRETGQYSGNTIYF	TGTGCCAGCAGAGAAACGGGACAGTACTCTGGAAACACCATATATTTT
TRBV4-1	.	TRBJ1-4	.	CASSQESFFGQALFF	TGCGCCAGCAGCCAAGAGTCCTTTTTCGGGCAGGCACTGTTTTTT
TRBV6-5	.	TRBJ1-5	.	CASSRQVGLNQPQHF	TGTGCCAGCAGTAGACAGGTGGGGCTAAATCAGCCCCAGCATTTT
TRBV29-1	TRBD2	TRBJ2-7	.	CSVDGGGNEQYF	TGCAGCGTTGATGGGGGGGGAAACGAGCAGTACTTC
TRBV28	.	TRBJ1-4	.	CASRTTGIREKLFF	TGTGCCAGCAGGACCACGGGGATTCGTGAAAAACTGTTTTTT
TRBV30	TRBD2	TRBJ2-1	.	CAWSLHSGRASEQFF	TGTGCCTGGAGCCTACATAGCGGGAGGGCCAGTGAGCAGTTCTTC
TRBV10-1	TRBD2	TRBJ2-5	once	CASRGTRGRESGETQYF	TGCGCCAGCAGGGGAACGAGAGGGCGGGAGAGCGGAGAGACCCAGTACTTC
TRBV5-1	.	TRBJ1-5	once	CASSLTPGGNQPQHF	TGCGCCAGCAGCTTAACTCCGGGGGGCAATCAGCCCCAGCATTTT
TRBV10-3	.	TRBJ2-7	.	CATGGPTFYEQYF	TGTGCCACCGGCGGGCCGACCTTCTACGAGCAGTACTTC
TRBV2	.	TRBJ2-5	.	CASSRVRQETQYF	TGTGCCAGCAGTAGAGTTAGACAAGAGACCCAGTACTTC
TRBV7-9	TRBD1	TRBJ2-2	.	CASSLSRGQTGELFF	TGTGCCAGCAGCTTAAGCAGGGGGCAGACCGGGGAGCTGTTTTTT
TRBV11-2	.	TRBJ1-2	.	CASSRGDRHYGYTF	TGTGCCAGCAGCCGTGGAGATAGGCACTATGGCTACACCTTC
TRBV2	TRBD1	TRBJ2-5	.	CASSTGGWETQYF	TGTGCCAGCAGTACAGGGGGCTGGGAGACCCAGTACTTC
TRBV9	.	TRBJ2-2	.	CASSVREKNTGELFF	TGTGCCAGCAGCGTAAGAGAGAAGAACACCGGGGAGCTGTTTTTT
TRBV30	.	TRBJ2-1	.	CAWRGIKLREQFF	TGTGCCTGGAGAGGGATCAAGTTGAGGGAGCAGTTCTTC
TRBV28	.	TRBJ2-7	.	CASTAGGTGTYEQYF	TGTGCCAGCACGGCCGGAGGGACTGGCACCTACGAGCAGTACTTC
TRBV6-4	TRBD2	TRBJ2-3	once	CASSDKAGGGADTQYF	TGTGCCAGCAGTGACAAAGCGGGAGGAGGCGCAGATACGCAGTATTTT
TRBV7-2	.	TRBJ1-1	.	CASSLGAVHTEAFF	TGTGCCAGCAGCTTAGGGGCAGTGCACACTGAAGCTTTCTTT
TRBV4-3	.	TRBJ2-5	.	CASSHRGVETQYF	TGCGCCAGCAGCCACAGGGGAGTGGAGACCCAGTACTTC
TRBV9	.	TRBJ2-2	.	CASSLLGAPNTGELFF	TGTGCCAGCAGCCTACTAGGGGCACCGAACACCGGGGAGCTGTTTTTT